Listed below are T cell receptor beta chains from one sample, sequenced in a study of T-cell reconstitution after alpha-beta-depleted transplantation in children. MiXCR, applied by TCRdb to the PCR reads, yields one record per CDR3 protein. The sample lists about 640,000 distinct CDR3 sequences, approximately 13% occurring once. The material was PBMCs, mostly from graft donor cells, obtained 360 days after TCRalphabeta/CD19-depleted stem cell transplant. Receptor source: a male patient younger than 18 who had a stem cell transplant for acute myeloid leukemia, so the T cells may come from the graft donor. The CDR3 runs from the conserved cysteine through the conserved F or W. The D gene is left open where the match is weak. Clone size is given for some rows only: seen once, a few or many times, or a class if the clone is expanded.

clone_size j_call v_call d_call cdr3_aa cdr3_nt
- TRBJ2-3 TRBV5-7 TRBD2 CAISPPGLADTQYF TGTGCCATCAGCCCCCCGGGACTAGCGGATACGCAGTATTTT
- TRBJ2-2 TRBV4-3 - CASSQGAPGTLGTGELFF TGCGCCAGCAGCCAAGGGGCCCCCGGGACCTTGGGCACCGGGGAGCTGTTTTTT
- TRBJ2-1 TRBV29-1 - CSSLNPGTYNEQFF TGCAGCTCCCTGAACCCTGGGACCTACAATGAGCAGTTCTTC
- TRBJ1-1 TRBV6-5 - CASSYGASRDTEAFF TGTGCCAGCAGTTACGGGGCGTCAAGGGACACTGAAGCTTTCTTT
few TRBJ1-2 TRBV4-2 TRBD1 CASSQGTGVDYGYTF TGTGCCAGCAGCCAAGGGACAGGGGTGGACTATGGCTACACCTTC
- TRBJ2-5 TRBV29-1 TRBD1 CSGRGGEGETQYF TGCAGCGGGAGAGGGGGCGAGGGAGAGACCCAGTACTTC
- TRBJ2-5 TRBV18 - CASSPQENQETQYF TGTGCCAGCTCACCACAGGAGAACCAAGAGACCCAGTACTTC
few TRBJ2-5 TRBV25-1 TRBD1 CASSASGTGKETQYF TGTGCCAGCAGTGCTTCCGGGACAGGGAAAGAGACCCAGTACTTC
few TRBJ2-3 TRBV7-2 TRBD2 CASSLFTSGSALGADTQYF TGTGCCAGCAGCTTATTTACTAGCGGGAGCGCGTTAGGAGCCGATACGCAGTATTTT
many TRBJ2-1 TRBV14 TRBD2 CASSQATGTIYEQFF TGTGCCAGCAGCCAAGCTACCGGGACTATCTATGAGCAGTTCTTC
many TRBJ2-7 TRBV12-3/TRBV12-4 - CASSLGGGLVEQYF TGTGCCAGCAGTTTAGGAGGCGGGCTGGTGGAGCAGTACTTC
- TRBJ1-1 TRBV7-8 - CASSRFGGAANTEAFF TGTGCCAGCAGCCGCTTCGGGGGGGCCGCGAACACTGAAGCTTTCTTT
- TRBJ2-3 TRBV29-1 - CSVRPTTDTQYF TGCAGCGTTAGACCCACCACAGATACGCAGTATTTT
many TRBJ2-7 TRBV9 - CAPQPGPSYEQYF TGTGCCCCCCAGCCGGGCCCCTCCTACGAGCAGTACTTC
- TRBJ1-1 TRBV27 - CASSFSPGDMFTEAFF TGTGCCAGCAGTTTCTCCCCAGGGGATATGTTCACTGAAGCTTTCTTT
- TRBJ2-7 TRBV20-1 - CSGGTAETYEQYF TGCAGTGGCGGGACGGCCGAAACCTACGAGCAGTACTTC
few TRBJ1-2 TRBV9 - CASSWGAYGYTF TGTGCCAGCAGCTGGGGGGCTTATGGCTACACCTTC
few TRBJ2-2 TRBV2 - CASGTYRSTGELFF TGTGCCAGCGGGACCTACAGATCTACCGGGGAGCTGTTTTTT
few TRBJ2-2 TRBV28 TRBD1 CASKERQGANTGELFF TGTGCCAGCAAGGAACGACAGGGAGCGAACACCGGGGAGCTGTTTTTT
many TRBJ2-3 TRBV29-1 - CSVDRPVTDTQYF TGCAGCGTTGACAGGCCTGTCACAGATACGCAGTATTTT
- TRBJ1-2 TRBV28 - CASRTAYGYTF TGTGCCAGCCGGACGGCCTATGGCTACACCTTC
few TRBJ2-1 TRBV28 TRBD2 CASSPSRASGTPSSYNEQFF TGTGCCAGCAGCCCTTCGCGGGCTAGCGGGACCCCTAGCTCCTACAATGAGCAGTTCTTC
- TRBJ2-1 TRBV11-2 - CASGLSDSYNEQFF TGTGCCAGCGGTCTATCGGACAGTTACAATGAGCAGTTCTTC
many TRBJ2-5 TRBV12-3/TRBV12-4 TRBD2 CASRLLPGLVETQYF TGTGCCAGCAGATTACTTCCGGGACTAGTAGAGACCCAGTACTTC
- TRBJ2-1 TRBV4-3 - CASSQGAAPNEQFF TGCGCCAGCAGCCAAGGGGCAGCGCCGAATGAGCAGTTCTTC
many TRBJ2-1 TRBV7-9 TRBD1 CASSHTGGNEQFF TGTGCCAGCAGCCATACAGGGGGCAATGAGCAGTTCTTC
few TRBJ2-1 TRBV29-1 - CSGHWGLLNEQFF TGCAGCGGGCATTGGGGGTTACTCAATGAGCAGTTCTTC
many TRBJ2-2 TRBV12-3/TRBV12-4 - CASILQGKGGELFF TGTGCCAGCATCCTACAGGGAAAGGGCGGGGAGCTGTTTTTT
- TRBJ2-7 TRBV6-1 - CASSQSQRTALRYEQYF TGTGCCAGCAGTCAATCCCAAAGAACAGCGCTGCGCTACGAGCAGTACTTC
few TRBJ2-2 TRBV25-1 - CASISSTGELFF TGTGCCAGCATCTCCTCCACCGGGGAGCTGTTTTTT
few TRBJ1-3 TRBV14 TRBD1 CASSPGQQGNTIYF TGTGCCAGCAGCCCGGGACAGCAAGGAAACACCATATATTTT
few TRBJ2-1 TRBV6-5 TRBD2 CASSYLGLALSSYNEQFF TGTGCCAGCAGTTACTTGGGACTAGCGTTGAGCTCCTACAATGAGCAGTTCTTC
many TRBJ1-1 TRBV29-1 TRBD1 CSVLRQQGAEAFF TGCAGCGTTCTCAGACAACAGGGGGCTGAAGCTTTCTTT